This entry concerns a single T cell receptor beta chain. The record originates from a study of shared clonotypes between healthy human individuals. Study summary: Per donor, three plates held CD4 naive cells, three held CD4 memory, two held CD8 naive and one held CD8 memory.

Sequencing was performed with immunoSEQ multiplex PCR; in TCRdb, only in-frame clones are kept and a portion is missing. This sample yields about 2.4 million clones, of which 80% to 95% are seen a single time; about 0.39% belongs to the top ten. CDR1 and CDR2 (germline): SGHTA, FQGTGA. The CDR3 contains 16 residues. The V gene lost 5 bases and the J gene lost 0 bases, with 13 bases spanning the gap. This sequence was found in a man aged 18 to 30 in good health. Some clones in this sample may be carry-over from other donors' samples. Material: naive CD4+ T cells from PBMCs. The subset was: CD45RA+ positively selected. The V and J genes are TRBV7-3 and TRBJ2-2; D is possibly TRBD1 or TRBD2 (5 bases each). As DNA, the CDR3 is TGTGCCAGCAGCCGCACCGGGACGGCGAACACCGGGGAGCTGTTTTTT. Protein product: CASSRTGTANTGELFF.